Shown below are 30 T cell receptor beta chains from a single sample sequenced in a study of T cells in Graves' hyperthyroidism and ophthalmopathy. Amplified TCR beta CDR3 regions came from RNA transcripts. Using the HTBI primer set, a first-round RT-PCR was run on the TCR CDR3. TCRdb itself ran the multiplex PCR reads through MiXCR, one entry per CDR3 protein. The table lists around 400,000 distinct CDR3 sequences, approximately 14% of them singletons. The sequencing input was blood. These receptors were collected from a woman aged 55 to 70 with Graves' ophthalmopathy.

This clonotype was counted between two and nine times. The genes are TRBV20-1 and TRBJ1-3; D is unresolved. The V gene's germline CDR1 is DFQATT and CDR2 SNEGSKA (reference sequence). Trimming stripped 6 bases from V and 4 bases from J, with 13 bases between. CDR3 length: 13 amino acids. CDR3 in amino acids: CSAPRTEGNTIYF. CDR3 nucleotides: TGCAGTGCCCCGAGAACCGAAGGAAACACCATATATTTT.

This clonotype was seen repeatedly, ten times or more. V usage is TRBV6-1 and J usage is TRBJ1-1; 7 bases map to TRBD1. V gave up 8 bases and J gave up 5 bases; unmatched junction bases: 11. The CDR3 has 14 amino acids. Germline V gene data show CDR1 as MNHNS and CDR2 as SASEGT. CDR3 bases: TGTGCCAGCGGCCCAGGGGGGCGCCGAACTGAAGCTTTCTTT. This sequence encodes CASGPGGRRTEAFF.

There are many counts of this clonotype. This chain connects TRBV5-1 to TRBJ2-1; no definite D call. This CDR3 has 14 amino acids. The germline gives CDR1 SGHRS, CDR2 YFSETQ. Between the trimmed V and J ends, which lost 0 bases and 6 bases, there was a span of 10 bases. As DNA, the CDR3 is TGCGCCAGCAGCTTGGTAGTGGGAACCAATGAGCAGTTCTTC. It encodes CASSLVVGTNEQFF. Using reference TRBV5-1 and TRBJ2-1 for the parts outside the CDR3, the full variable domain is KAGVTQTPRYLIKTRGQQVTLSCSPISGHRSVSWYQQTPGQGLQFLFEYFSETQRNKGNFPGRFSGRQFSNSRSEMNVSTLELGDSALYLCASSLVVGTNEQFFGPGTRLTVL.

This clonotype has just a few counts. This chain uses TRBV27 with TRBJ2-5, with D possibly being TRBD1 or TRBD2 (5 bases each). The germline V gene has CDR1 MNHEY and CDR2 SMNVEV (reference sequence). With 5 bases removed from V and 6 bases from J, the gap between germline ends came to 13 bases. CDR3 length equals 13 residues. The CDR3 sequence is CASSQREGKTQYF. DNA of the CDR3: TGTGCCAGCAGTCAAAGAGAGGGGAAGACCCAGTACTTC.

This clonotype occurred many times. V usage is TRBV5-1 and J usage is TRBJ2-1; 9 positions match TRBD2. Germline V gives CDR1 SGHRS, CDR2 YFSETQ. The CDR3 is made up of 17 amino acids. Germline trimming cut 0 bases from V and 1 base from J; bases unmatched to any gene: 5. The CDR3 region has the DNA TGCGCCAGCAGCTTGGACAATAGCGGGAGATCCTACAATGAGCAGTTCTTC. Its protein product is CASSLDNSGRSYNEQFF.

The chain uses TRBV5-1 and TRBJ2-3; 7 nucleotides match TRBD1. The CDR3 length is 15 residues. J was trimmed by 5 bases and V by 4 bases; bases with no gene match: 10. CDR1 and CDR2 (germline): SGHRS, YFSETQ. The CDR3 bases are TGCGCCAGCAGCCAAGGACAGGCCCGGGGAGATACGCAGTATTTT. Translating gives CASSQGQARGDTQYF.

This clonotype appeared many times. This CDR3 is CAWSSQGPYEQYF. For the CDR3, the DNA is TGTGCCTGGAGTTCGCAGGGTCCCTACGAGCAGTACTTC. The V gene is TRBV30, the J gene TRBJ2-7; maybe TRBD1 (5 bases). The germline V gene has CDR1 GTSNPN and CDR2 SVGIG (reference sequence). The CDR3 is 13 residues long. Trimming removed 2 bases at V and 2 bases at J, with 10 bases between. Variable domain in full (rest from reference TRBV30 and TRBJ2-7): SQTIHQWPATLVQPVGSPLSLECTVEGTSNPNLYWYRQAAGRGLQLLFYSVGIGQISSEVPQNLSASRPQDRQFILSSKKLLLSDSGFYLCAWSSQGPYEQYFGPGTRLTVT.

In this sample, this clonotype turned up many times. The V gene is TRBV20-1, the J gene TRBJ2-7, with D tentatively TRBD2 (5 bases). The ends were cut back, 8 bases at V and 3 bases at J, with 11 bases in the middle. In germline, CDR1 is DFQATT, CDR2 SNEGSKA (reference sequence). The CDR3 is 11 amino acids. In DNA form, the CDR3 reads TGCAGTTATCGGGGAAACTACGAGCAGTACTTC. This sequence encodes CSYRGNYEQYF.

Turning to this clonotype: This could be a read error, since a much larger clone is one nucleotide away. The chain links TRBV20-1 to TRBJ1-5; D not resolved. Per germline, CDR1 DFQATT and CDR2 SNEGSKA (reference sequence). V was pared by 3 bases and J by 5 bases, with 11 bases between. This CDR3 contains 13 residues. Here the CDR3 reads CSASAGPDQPQHF. CDR3 nucleotides: TGCAGTGCTAGCGCAGGTCCCGATCAGCCCCAGCATTTT.

Only a few counts were recorded for this clonotype. J is TRBJ1-5 and V is TRBV10-2; D gene uncertain. This CDR3 has 15 residues. Trimming cost V 7 bases and J 8 bases, with 21 bases left between them. The germline CDR1 and CDR2 sequences are WSHSY and SAAADI. The CDR3 region is CASTPEGGLGKPQHF. The CDR3 DNA is TGCGCCAGCACCCCAGAAGGCGGTTTGGGGAAGCCCCAGCATTTT.

This clonotype was recorded at least ten times. The chain carries TRBV20-1 and TRBJ2-3; 16 bases are a match to TRBD2. The germline V gene encodes CDR1 DFQATT and CDR2 SNEGSKA (reference sequence). The CDR3 runs to 20 residues. With 4 bases clipped from V and 1 base from J, the junction kept 14 bases outside the gene matches. This CDR3 reads CSATKLGLAGGPGGTDTQYF. The CDR3 DNA follows: TGCAGTGCTACGAAATTGGGACTAGCGGGAGGGCCGGGAGGCACAGATACGCAGTATTTT.

V is TRBV2 and J is TRBJ2-5, with TRBD2 matching 9 bases. The CDR3 length is 16 residues. V lost 1 base, J lost 5 bases, and 8 bases stayed unmatched. The V gene's germline CDR1 is SNHLY and CDR2 FYNNEI. CDR3 coding DNA: TGTGCCAGCAGTGAAGGCCTAGCGGGGTTCAGTGAGACCCAGTACTTC. This translates into CASSEGLAGFSETQYF.

The chain employs TRBV28 and TRBJ2-3; D perhaps matches TRBD1 (6 bases). V dropped 5 bases and J dropped 1 base, with 13 bases sitting between them. CDR3 length equals 15 residues. Germline V gene lookup returns CDR1 MDHEN and CDR2 SYDVKM. The CDR3 here is CASSPSEGGTDTQYF. The CDR3 DNA reads TGTGCCAGCAGTCCATCTGAGGGGGGCACAGATACGCAGTATTTT.

This clonotype was observed many times. V is TRBV28 and J is TRBJ1-3; possible D gene TRBD1, 6 bases. Trimming removed 10 bases from V and 3 bases from J, with 10 bases in between. The CDR3 runs to 12 residues. Per germline, CDR1 MDHEN and CDR2 SYDVKM. CDR3 region: CATRGNGNTIYF. The CDR3 bases are TGTGCCACAAGGGGGAATGGAAACACCATATATTTT.

This clonotype came up many times. This chain joins TRBV28 and TRBJ1-5, with D perhaps matching TRBD1 (5 bases). The CDR3 totals 14 residues. The germline CDR1 and CDR2 sequences are MDHEN and SYDVKM. V lost 3 bases and J 3 bases, leaving 9 bases between the germline ends. DNA of the CDR3: TGTGCCAGCAGTTTGGGGGGGACCAATCAGCCCCAGCATTTT. It codes for CASSLGGTNQPQHF.

This clonotype has a handful of counts. This chain links TRBV28 with TRBJ1-3, with 7 bases aligning to TRBD1. This CDR3 spans 14 amino acids. CDR1 and CDR2 from the germline V gene are MDHEN and SYDVKM. Losses at the gene ends were 6 bases for V and 2 bases for J; bases not matched to a gene: 4. CDR3 residues: CASRPGGPGNTIYF. For the CDR3, the DNA is TGTGCCAGCAGGCCAGGGGGGCCTGGAAACACCATATATTTT.

The table lists this clonotype with many counts. The chain joins TRBV5-1 to TRBJ2-1; D is tentatively TRBD1 or TRBD2 (5 bases each). CDR1 and CDR2 from the germline V gene are SGHRS and YFSETQ. V was trimmed by 2 bases and J by 5 bases, leaving 11 bases between them. This CDR3 contains 14 residues. CDR3 loop: CASSFGGTDNEQFF. The CDR3 DNA reads as TGCGCCAGCAGCTTTGGGGGAACCGACAATGAGCAGTTCTTC.

This clonotype was found many times. This sequence joins TRBV6-1 and TRBJ2-7; possibly TRBD2 for D (6 bases). CDR1 MNHNS and CDR2 SASEGT come from the germline V gene. The CDR3 contains 14 residues. Trimming removed 5 bases at V and 2 bases at J, with 13 bases between. The CDR3 bases are TGTGCCAGCAGTATACTAGCCGAGACCTACGAGCAGTACTTC. The encoded protein is CASSILAETYEQYF.

This clonotype was detected many times. The V call is TRBV11-2, the J call TRBJ2-2, with D possibly matching TRBD1 (5 bases). Germline V gene sequence: CDR1 SGHAT, CDR2 FQNNGV. CDR3 length: 13 amino acids. Trimming pared 9 bases from V and 3 bases from J, leaving 11 bases between. The CDR3 sequence is CASRTFDTGELFF. CDR3 nucleotide sequence: TGTGCCAGTCGGACATTCGACACCGGGGAGCTGTTTTTT.

The table lists this clonotype with many counts. This chain uses TRBV6-2 or TRBV6-3 with TRBJ2-5; 11 nucleotides agree with TRBD2. V was pared by 5 bases and J by 2 bases, with 4 bases of the junction left unmatched. CDR3 size: 15 residues. CDR1 MNHEY and CDR2 SVGEGT come from the germline V gene. The CDR3 DNA sequence: TGTGCCAGCAGTCCGACTAGCGGGAAACAAGAGACCCAGTACTTC. Amino acid sequence: CASSPTSGKQETQYF.

J is TRBJ2-2 and V is TRBV9; 7 bases line up with TRBD1. After removal of 4 bases from V and 5 bases from J, the junction contained 14 bases not matched to a gene. There are 17 residues in the CDR3. Germline V lookup: CDR1 SGDLS, CDR2 YYNGEE. CDR3 protein: CASSLIRDSQSTGELFF. The CDR3 DNA reads TGTGCCAGCAGCTTAATCCGGGACAGTCAAAGTACCGGGGAGCTGTTTTTT. The whole variable domain, remainder taken from reference TRBV9 and TRBJ2-2, is DSGVTQTPKHLITATGQRVTLRCSPRSGDLSVYWYQQSLDQGLQFLIQYYNGEERAKGNILERFSAQQFPDLHSELNLSSLELGDSALYFCASSLIRDSQSTGELFFGEGSRLTVL.

This clonotype was observed at least ten times. The rearrangement links TRBV9 to TRBJ2-1; 10 bases are a match to TRBD2. Unmatched junction bases numbered 4, after V lost 3 bases and J lost 4 bases. Germline V CDR1 and CDR2: SGDLS, YYNGEE. This CDR3 region has 15 residues. The CDR3: CASSGSSGGYNEQFF. Written as DNA, the CDR3 is TGTGCCAGCAGCGGTTCTAGCGGGGGATACAATGAGCAGTTCTTC.

The genes are TRBV4-1 and TRBJ2-1, with D possibly matching TRBD1 (5 bases). Germline CDR1 MGHRA, CDR2 YSYEKL. The CDR3 contains 15 residues. Trimming removed 0 bases at V and 8 bases at J, with 14 bases between. CDR3 amino acids: CASSQDMRQRHEQFF. Written as DNA, the CDR3 is TGCGCCAGCAGCCAAGATATGAGACAGAGACATGAGCAGTTCTTC.

The V and J genes are TRBV19 and TRBJ2-5, with 12 bases lining up with TRBD1. Germline V lookup: CDR1 LNHDA, CDR2 SQIVND (reference sequence). The CDR3 has 16 amino acids. V lost 5 bases and J lost 4; bases outside the gene matches: 8. The CDR3 reads CASSPRRDRGRETQYF. The CDR3 bases are TGTGCCAGTAGTCCTAGGAGGGACAGGGGGCGAGAGACCCAGTACTTC.

This clonotype was seen only a few times. This chain connects TRBV24-1 to TRBJ2-2; 7 bases line up with TRBD1. The CDR3 is 14 residues long. Germline CDR1 KGHDR, CDR2 SFDVKD. V was pared by 5 bases and J by 4 bases, with 3 bases of the junction left unmatched. CDR3 region: CATSVQGSTGELFF. CDR3 coding DNA: TGTGCCACCAGTGTACAGGGGAGCACCGGGGAGCTGTTTTTT.

J is TRBJ1-1 and V is TRBV20-1; tentative D call: TRBD1 (5 bases). Germline V gives CDR1 DFQATT, CDR2 SNEGSKA (reference sequence). This CDR3 spans 12 amino acids. Trimming pared 3 bases from V and 7 bases from J, leaving 12 bases between. The CDR3 bases are TGCAGTGCTAGCGGAAAGAGGGGTGAAGCTTTCTTT. Its protein is CSASGKRGEAFF.

This clonotype has only one observation. V and J are TRBV5-1 and TRBJ1-4; TRBD1 matches at 7 bases. V dropped 4 bases and J dropped 5; count of bases not matched to a gene: 8. Germline loops: CDR1 SGHRS, CDR2 YFSETQ. The CDR3 loop spans 15 amino acids. In nucleotides, the CDR3 is TGCGCCAGCAGCCCTTCCGGGACAGTGAATGAAAAACTGTTTTTT. It specifies CASSPSGTVNEKLFF.

This clonotype was picked up many times. The chain recombines TRBV12-3 or TRBV12-4 with TRBJ2-7, with TRBD2 identical over 11 bases. This CDR3 has 16 residues. V dropped 6 bases and J dropped 4; count of bases not matched to a gene: 11. CDR3 loop: CASSPWLAGGSYEQYF. The CDR3 DNA sequence: TGTGCCAGCAGCCCCTGGCTAGCGGGAGGCTCGTACGAGCAGTACTTC.

J is TRBJ2-3 and V is TRBV5-1; 9 bases are shared with TRBD2. The CDR3 consists of 14 residues. Looked up from germline, CDR1 is SGHRS and CDR2 is YFSETQ. Trimming took 1 base from V and 5 from J; bases not matched to a gene: 2. The CDR3 DNA reads as TGCGCCAGCAGCTTGCCTAGCGGGGAAGATACGCAGTATTTT. Protein sequence: CASSLPSGEDTQYF. Supplemented by reference TRBV5-1 and TRBJ2-3, the full variable domain reads KAGVTQTPRYLIKTRGQQVTLSCSPISGHRSVSWYQQTPGQGLQFLFEYFSETQRNKGNFPGRFSGRQFSNSRSEMNVSTLELGDSALYLCASSLPSGEDTQYFGPGTRLTVL.

J is TRBJ2-1 and V is TRBV5-5; TRBD2 matches at 11 bases. This CDR3 is built from 17 residues. J gave up 3 bases and V 2 bases, and 7 bases lay outside the gene matches. Germline assignment: CDR1 SGHKS and CDR2 YYEKEE (reference sequence). The chain's CDR3 is CASSLGAGTSGYNEQFF. CDR3 sequence (DNA): TGTGCCAGCAGCTTAGGGGCCGGGACTAGCGGCTACAATGAGCAGTTCTTC.